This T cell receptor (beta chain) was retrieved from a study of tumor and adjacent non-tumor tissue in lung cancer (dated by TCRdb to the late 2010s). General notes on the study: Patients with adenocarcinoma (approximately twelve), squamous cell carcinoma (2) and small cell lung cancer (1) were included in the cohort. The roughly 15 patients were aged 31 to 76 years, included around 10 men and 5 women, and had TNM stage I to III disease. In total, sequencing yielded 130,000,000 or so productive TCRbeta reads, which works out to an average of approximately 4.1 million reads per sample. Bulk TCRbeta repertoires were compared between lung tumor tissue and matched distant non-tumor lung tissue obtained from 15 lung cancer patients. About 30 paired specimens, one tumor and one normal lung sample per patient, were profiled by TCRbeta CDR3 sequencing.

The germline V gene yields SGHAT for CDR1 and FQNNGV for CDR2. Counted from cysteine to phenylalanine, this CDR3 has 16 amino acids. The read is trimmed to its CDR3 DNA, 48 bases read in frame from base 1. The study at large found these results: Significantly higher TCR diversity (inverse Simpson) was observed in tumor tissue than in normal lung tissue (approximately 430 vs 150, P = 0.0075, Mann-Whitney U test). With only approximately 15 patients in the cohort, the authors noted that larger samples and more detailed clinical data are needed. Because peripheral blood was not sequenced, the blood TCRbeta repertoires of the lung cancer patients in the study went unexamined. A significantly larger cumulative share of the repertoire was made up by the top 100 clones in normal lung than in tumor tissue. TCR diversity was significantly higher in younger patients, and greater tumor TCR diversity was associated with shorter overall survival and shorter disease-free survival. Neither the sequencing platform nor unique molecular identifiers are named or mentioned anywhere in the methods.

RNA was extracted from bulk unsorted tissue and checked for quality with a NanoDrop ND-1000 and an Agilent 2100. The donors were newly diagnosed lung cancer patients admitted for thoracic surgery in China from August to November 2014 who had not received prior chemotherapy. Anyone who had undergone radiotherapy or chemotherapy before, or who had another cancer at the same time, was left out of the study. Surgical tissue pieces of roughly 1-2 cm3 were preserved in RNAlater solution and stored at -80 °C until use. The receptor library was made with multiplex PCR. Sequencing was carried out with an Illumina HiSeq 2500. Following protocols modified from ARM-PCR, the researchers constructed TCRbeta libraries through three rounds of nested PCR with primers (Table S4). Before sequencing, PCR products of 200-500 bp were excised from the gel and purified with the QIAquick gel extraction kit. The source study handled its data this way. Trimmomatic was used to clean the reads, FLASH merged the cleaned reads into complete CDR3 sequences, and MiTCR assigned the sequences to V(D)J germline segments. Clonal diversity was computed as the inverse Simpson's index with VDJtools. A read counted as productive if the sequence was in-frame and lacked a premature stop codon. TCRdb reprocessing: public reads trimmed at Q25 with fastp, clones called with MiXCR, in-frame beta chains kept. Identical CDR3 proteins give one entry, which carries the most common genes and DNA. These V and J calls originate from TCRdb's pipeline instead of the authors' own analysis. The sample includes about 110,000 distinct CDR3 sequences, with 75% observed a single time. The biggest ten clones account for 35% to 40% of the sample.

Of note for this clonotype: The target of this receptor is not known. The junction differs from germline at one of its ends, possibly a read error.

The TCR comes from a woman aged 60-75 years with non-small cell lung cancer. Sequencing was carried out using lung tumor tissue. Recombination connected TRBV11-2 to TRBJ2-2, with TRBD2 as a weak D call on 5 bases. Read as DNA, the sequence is TGTTCCAGCAGTTTAGTATTGGCGGCGCACACCGGGGAGCTATTTTTT. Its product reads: CSSSLVLAAHTGELFF.